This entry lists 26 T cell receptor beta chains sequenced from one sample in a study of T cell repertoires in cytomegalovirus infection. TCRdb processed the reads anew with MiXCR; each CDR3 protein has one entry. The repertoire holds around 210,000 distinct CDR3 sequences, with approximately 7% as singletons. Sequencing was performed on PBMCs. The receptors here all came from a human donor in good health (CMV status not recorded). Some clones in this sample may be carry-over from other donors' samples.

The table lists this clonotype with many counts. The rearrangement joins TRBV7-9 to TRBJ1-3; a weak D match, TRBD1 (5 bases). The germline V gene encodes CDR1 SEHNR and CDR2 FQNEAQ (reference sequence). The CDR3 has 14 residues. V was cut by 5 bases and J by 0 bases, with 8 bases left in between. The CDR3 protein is CASSHQGSGNTIYF. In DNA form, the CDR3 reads TGTGCCAGCAGCCATCAGGGCTCTGGAAACACCATATATTTT.

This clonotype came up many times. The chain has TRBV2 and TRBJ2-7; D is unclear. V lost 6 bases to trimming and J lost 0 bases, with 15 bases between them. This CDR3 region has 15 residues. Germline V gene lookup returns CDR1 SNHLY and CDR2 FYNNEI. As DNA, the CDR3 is TGTGCCAGCAGCAACGGACCGCCGAGCTCCTACGAGCAGTACTTC. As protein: CASSNGPPSSYEQYF.

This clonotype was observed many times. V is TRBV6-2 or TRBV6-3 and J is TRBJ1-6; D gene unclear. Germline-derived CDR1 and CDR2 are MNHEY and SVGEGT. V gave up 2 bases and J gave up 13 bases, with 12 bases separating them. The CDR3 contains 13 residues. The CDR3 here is CASSYEDRYPLHF. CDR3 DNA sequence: TGTGCCAGCAGTTACGAGGACCGCTACCCCCTCCACTTT.

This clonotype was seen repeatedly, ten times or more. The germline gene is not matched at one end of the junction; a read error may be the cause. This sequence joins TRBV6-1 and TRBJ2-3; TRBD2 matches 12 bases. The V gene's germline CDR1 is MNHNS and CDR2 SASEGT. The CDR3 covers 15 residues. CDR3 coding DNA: TGTGCCAGCAGTGAAGGACTAGCGGGGGCAGATGCGCAGTATTTT. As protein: CASSEGLAGADAQYF.

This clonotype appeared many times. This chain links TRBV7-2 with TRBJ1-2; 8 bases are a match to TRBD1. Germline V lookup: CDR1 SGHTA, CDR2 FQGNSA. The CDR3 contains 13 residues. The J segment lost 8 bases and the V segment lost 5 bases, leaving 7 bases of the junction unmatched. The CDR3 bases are TGTGCCAGCAGCCCGGACAGGGAACAGGGCTACACCTTC. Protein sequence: CASSPDREQGYTF.

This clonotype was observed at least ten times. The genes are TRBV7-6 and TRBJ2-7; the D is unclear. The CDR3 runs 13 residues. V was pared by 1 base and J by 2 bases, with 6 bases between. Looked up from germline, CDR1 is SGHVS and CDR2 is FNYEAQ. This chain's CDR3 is CASSLDGTYEQYF. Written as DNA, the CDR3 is TGTGCCAGCAGCTTAGACGGCACCTACGAGCAGTACTTC.

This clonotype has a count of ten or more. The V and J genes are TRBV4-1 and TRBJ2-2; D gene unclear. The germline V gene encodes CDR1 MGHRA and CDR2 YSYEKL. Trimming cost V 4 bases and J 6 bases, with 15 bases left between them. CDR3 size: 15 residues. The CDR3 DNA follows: TGCGCCAGCAGCCTCTCCTTGGTAGGGCCCGGGGAGCTGTTTTTT. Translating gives CASSLSLVGPGELFF.

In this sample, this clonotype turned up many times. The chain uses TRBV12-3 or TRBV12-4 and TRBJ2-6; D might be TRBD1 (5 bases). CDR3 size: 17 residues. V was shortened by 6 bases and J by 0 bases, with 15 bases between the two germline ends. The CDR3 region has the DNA TGTGCCAGCAGACCCTCGGGCAGGGTCTCTGGGGCCAACGTCCTGACTTTC. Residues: CASRPSGRVSGANVLTF.

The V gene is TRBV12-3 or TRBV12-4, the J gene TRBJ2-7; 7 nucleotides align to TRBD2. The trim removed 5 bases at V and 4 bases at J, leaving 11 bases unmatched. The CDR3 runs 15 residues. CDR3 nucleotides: TGTGCCAGCAGTCGCAGCGGGGCCAAGAGGTACGAGCAGTACTTC. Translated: CASSRSGAKRYEQYF.

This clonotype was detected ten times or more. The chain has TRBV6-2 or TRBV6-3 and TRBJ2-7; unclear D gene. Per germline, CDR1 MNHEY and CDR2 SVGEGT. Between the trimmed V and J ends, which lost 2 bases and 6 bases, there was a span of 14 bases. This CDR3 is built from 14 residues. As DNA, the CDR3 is TGTGCCAGCAGTTACCTCAGTCACGAACTCGAGCAGTACTTC. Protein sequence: CASSYLSHELEQYF.

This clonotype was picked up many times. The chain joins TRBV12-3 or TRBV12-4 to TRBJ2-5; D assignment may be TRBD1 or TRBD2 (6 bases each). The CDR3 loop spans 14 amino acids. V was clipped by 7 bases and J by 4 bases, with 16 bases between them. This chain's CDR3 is CASTSTGGAETQYF. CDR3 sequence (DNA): TGTGCCAGCACCTCGACAGGCGGGGCAGAGACCCAGTACTTC.

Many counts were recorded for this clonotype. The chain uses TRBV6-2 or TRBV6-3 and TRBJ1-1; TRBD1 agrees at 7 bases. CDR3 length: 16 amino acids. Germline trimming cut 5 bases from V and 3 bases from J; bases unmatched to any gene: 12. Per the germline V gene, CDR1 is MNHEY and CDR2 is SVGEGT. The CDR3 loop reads CASSEDWDSTYTEAFF. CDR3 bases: TGTGCCAGCAGTGAGGATTGGGACAGCACGTACACTGAAGCTTTCTTT.

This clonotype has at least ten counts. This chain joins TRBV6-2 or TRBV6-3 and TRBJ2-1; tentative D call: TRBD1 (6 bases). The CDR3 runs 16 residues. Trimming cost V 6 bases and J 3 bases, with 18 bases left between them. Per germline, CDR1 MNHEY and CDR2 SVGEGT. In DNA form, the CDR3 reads TGTGCCAGCAGCCCGCAGGGGACAACTTTCTACAATGAGCAGTTCTTC. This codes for CASSPQGTTFYNEQFF.

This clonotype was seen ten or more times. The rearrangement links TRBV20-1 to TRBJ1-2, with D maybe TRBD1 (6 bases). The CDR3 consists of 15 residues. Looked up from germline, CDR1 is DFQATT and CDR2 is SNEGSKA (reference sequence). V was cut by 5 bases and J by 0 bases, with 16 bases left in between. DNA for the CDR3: TGCAGTGCTCGTCGAATGACAGGCACTAACTATGGCTACACCTTC. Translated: CSARRMTGTNYGYTF.

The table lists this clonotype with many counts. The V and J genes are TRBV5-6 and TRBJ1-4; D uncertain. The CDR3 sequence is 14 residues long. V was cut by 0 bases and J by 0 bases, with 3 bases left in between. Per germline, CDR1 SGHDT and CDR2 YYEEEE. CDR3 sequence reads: CASSLDSTNEKLFF. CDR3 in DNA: TGTGCCAGCAGCTTGGACTCAACTAATGAAAAACTGTTTTTT.

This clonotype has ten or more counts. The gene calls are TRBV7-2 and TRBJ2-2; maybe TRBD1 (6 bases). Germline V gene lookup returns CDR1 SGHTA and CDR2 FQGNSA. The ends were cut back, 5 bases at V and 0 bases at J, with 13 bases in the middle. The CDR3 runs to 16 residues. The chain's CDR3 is CASSPGRGTNTGELFF. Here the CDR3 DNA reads TGTGCCAGCAGCCCGGGCAGGGGTACGAACACCGGGGAGCTGTTTTTT.

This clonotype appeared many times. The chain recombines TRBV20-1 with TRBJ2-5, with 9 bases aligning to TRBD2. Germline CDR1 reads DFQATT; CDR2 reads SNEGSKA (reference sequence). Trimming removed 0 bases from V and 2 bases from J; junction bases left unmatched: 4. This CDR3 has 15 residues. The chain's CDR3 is CSARDLLAGQETQYF. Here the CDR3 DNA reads TGCAGTGCTAGAGATCTGCTAGCGGGGCAAGAGACCCAGTACTTC.

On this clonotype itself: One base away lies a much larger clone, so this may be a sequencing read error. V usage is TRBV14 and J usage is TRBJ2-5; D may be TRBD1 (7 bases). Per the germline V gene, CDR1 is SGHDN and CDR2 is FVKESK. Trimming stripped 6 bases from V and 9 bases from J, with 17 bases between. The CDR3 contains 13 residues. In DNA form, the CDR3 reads TGTGCCAGCAGGAGACAGGGACGGGAGTCCCAGTACTTC. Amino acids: CASRRQGRESQYF.

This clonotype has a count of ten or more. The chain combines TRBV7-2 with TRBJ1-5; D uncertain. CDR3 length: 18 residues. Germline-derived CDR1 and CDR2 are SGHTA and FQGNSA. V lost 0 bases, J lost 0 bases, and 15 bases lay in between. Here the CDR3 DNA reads TGTGCCAGCAGCTTAGCGCTAATACAAACCTATAGCAATCAGCCCCAGCATTTT. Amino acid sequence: CASSLALIQTYSNQPQHF.

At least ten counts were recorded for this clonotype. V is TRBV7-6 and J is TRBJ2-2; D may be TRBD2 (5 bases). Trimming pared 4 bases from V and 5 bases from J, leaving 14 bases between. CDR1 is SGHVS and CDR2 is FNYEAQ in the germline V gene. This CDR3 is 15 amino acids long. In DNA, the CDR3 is TGTGCCAGCAGCTGGGTCGGCGGCGGGACCGGGGAGCTGTTTTTT. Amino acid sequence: CASSWVGGGTGELFF.

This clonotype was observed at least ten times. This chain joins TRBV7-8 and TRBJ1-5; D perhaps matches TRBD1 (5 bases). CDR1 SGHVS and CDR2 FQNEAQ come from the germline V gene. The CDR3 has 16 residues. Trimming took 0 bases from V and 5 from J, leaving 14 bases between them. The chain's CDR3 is CASSLADGGRDQPQHF. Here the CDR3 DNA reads TGTGCCAGCAGCTTAGCGGATGGGGGACGGGATCAGCCCCAGCATTTT.

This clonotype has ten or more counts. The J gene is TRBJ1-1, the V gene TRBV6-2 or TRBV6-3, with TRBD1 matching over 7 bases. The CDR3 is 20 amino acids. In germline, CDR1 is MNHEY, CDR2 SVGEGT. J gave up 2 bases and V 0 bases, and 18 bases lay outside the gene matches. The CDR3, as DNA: TGTGCCAGCAGTTACTCGAAGGAGGAACTAGATCGACAGGGAAACACTGAAGCTTTCTTT. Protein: CASSYSKEELDRQGNTEAFF.

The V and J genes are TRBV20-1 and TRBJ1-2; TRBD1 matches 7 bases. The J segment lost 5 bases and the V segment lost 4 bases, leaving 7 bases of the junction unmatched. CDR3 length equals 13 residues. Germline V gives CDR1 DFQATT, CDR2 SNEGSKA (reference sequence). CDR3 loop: CSATGTASYGYTF. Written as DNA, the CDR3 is TGCAGTGCTACAGGGACAGCCAGTTATGGCTACACCTTC.

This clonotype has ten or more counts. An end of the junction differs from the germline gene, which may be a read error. The CDR3 loop is CSVKEDGADSVGNQPQHF. CDR3 nucleotide sequence: TGCAGCGTTAAAGAGGACGGGGCTGATTCGGTGGGGAATCAGCCCCAGCATTTT. The rearrangement uses TRBV29-1 and TRBJ1-5, with D perhaps matching TRBD1 (5 bases). CDR3 length: 18 amino acids. Germline V gene sequence: CDR1 SQVTM, CDR2 ANQGSEA.

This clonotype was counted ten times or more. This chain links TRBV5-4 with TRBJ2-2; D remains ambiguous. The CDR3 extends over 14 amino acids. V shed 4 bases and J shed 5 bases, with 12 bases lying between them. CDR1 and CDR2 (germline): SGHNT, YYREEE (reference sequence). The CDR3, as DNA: TGTGCCAGCAGCAGGACCGAGAGGACCGGGGAGCTGTTTTTT. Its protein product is CASSRTERTGELFF.

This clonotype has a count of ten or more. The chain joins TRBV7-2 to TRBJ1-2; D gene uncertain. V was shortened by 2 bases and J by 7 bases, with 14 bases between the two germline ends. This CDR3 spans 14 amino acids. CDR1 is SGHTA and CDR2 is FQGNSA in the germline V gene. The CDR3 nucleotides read TGTGCCAGCAGCTTATCCGGCGACCGGAGTGGCTACACCTTC. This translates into CASSLSGDRSGYTF.